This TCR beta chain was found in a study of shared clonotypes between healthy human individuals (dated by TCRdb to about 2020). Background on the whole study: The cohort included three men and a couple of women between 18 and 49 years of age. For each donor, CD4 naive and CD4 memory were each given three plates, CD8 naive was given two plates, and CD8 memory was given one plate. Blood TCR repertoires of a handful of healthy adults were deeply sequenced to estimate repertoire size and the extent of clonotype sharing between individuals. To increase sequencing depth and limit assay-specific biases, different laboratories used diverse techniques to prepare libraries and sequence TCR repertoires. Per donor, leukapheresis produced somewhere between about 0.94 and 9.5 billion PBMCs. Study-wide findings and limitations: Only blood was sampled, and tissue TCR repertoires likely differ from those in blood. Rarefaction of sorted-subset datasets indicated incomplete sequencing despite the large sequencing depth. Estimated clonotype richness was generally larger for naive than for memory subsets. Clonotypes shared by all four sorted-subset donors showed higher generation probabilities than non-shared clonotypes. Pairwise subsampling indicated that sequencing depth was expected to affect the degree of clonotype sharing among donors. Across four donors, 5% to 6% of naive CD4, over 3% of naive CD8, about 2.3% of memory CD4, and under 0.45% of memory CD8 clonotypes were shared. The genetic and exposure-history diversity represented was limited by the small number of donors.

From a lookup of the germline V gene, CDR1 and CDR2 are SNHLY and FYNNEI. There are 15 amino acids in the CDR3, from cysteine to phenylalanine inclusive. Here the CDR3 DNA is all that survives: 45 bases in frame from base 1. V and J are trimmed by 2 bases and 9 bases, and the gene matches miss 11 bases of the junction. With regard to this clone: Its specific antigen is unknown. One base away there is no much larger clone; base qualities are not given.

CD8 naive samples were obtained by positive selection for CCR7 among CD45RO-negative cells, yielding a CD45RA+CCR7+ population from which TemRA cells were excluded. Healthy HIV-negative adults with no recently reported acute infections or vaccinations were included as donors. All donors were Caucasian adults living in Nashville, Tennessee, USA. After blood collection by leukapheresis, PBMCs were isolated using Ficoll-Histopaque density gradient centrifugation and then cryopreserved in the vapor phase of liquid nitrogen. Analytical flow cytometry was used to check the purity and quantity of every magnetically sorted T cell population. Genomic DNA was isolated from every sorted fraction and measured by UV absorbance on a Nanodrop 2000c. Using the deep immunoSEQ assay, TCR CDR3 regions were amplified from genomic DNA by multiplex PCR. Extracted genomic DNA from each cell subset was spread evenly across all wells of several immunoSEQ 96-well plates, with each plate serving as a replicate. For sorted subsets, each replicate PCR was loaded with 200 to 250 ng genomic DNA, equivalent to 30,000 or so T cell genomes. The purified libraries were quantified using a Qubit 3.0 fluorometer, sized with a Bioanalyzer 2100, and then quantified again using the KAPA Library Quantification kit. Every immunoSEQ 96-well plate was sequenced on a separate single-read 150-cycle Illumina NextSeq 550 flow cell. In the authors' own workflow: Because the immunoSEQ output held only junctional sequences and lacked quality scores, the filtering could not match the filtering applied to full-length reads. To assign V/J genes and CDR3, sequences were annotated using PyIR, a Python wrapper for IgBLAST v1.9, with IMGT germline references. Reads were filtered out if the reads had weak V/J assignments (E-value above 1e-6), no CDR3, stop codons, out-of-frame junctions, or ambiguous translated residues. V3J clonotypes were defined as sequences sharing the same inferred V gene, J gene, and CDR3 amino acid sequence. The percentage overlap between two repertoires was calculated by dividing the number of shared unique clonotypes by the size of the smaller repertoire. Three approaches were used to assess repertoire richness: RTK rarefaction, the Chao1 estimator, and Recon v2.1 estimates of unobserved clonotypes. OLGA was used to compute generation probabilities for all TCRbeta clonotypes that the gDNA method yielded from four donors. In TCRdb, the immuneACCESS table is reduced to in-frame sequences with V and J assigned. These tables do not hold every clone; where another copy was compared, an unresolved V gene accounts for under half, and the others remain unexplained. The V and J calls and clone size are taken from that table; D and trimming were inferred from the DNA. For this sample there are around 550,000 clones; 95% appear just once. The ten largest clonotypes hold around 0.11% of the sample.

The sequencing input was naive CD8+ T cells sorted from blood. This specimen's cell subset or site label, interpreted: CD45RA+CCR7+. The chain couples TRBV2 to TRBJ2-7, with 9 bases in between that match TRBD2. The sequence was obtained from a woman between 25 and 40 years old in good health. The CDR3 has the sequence CASSERFGGRAGQYF. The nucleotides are TGTGCCAGCAGTGAACGCTTCGGCGGGAGGGCCGGGCAGTACTTC.